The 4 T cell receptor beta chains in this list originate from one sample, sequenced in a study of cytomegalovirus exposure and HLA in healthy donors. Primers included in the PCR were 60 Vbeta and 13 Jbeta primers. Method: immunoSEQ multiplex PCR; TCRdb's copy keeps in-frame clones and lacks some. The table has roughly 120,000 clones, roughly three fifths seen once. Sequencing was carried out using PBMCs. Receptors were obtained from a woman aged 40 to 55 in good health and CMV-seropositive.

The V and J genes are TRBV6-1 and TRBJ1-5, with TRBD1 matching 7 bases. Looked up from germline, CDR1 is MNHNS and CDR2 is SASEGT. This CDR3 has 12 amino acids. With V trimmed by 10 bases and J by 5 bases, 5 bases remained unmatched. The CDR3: CATTGTYQPQHF. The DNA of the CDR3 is TGTGCCACGACAGGGACTTATCAGCCCCAGCATTTT.

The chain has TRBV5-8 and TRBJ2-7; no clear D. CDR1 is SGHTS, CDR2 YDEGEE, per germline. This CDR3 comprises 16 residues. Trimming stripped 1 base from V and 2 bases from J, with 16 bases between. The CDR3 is CASSLIQALGAYEQYF. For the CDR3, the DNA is TGTGCCAGCAGCTTGATTCAGGCTCTGGGTGCCTACGAGCAGTACTTC.

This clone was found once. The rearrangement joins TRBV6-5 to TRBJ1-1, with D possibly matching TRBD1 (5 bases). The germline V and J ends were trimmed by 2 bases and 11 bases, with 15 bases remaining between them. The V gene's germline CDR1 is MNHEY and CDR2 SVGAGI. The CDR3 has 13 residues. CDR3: CASSYGSTGVAFF. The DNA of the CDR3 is TGTGCCAGCAGTTACGGGAGCACGGGGGTGGCTTTCTTT.

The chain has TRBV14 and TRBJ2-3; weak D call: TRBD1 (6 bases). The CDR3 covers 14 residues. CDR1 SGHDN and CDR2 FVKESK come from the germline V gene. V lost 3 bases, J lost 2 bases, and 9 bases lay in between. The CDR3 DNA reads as TGTGCCAGCAGCCAGTACAGGGTCACAGATACGCAGTATTTT. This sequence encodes CASSQYRVTDTQYF.